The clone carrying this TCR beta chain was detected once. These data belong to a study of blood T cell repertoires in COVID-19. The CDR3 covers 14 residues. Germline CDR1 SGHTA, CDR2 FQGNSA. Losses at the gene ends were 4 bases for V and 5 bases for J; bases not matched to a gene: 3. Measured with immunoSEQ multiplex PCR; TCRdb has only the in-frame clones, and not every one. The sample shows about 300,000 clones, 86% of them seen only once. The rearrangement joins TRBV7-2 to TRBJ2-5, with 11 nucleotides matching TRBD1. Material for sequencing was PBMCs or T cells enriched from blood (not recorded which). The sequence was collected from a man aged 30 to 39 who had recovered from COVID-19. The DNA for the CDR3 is TGTGCCAGCAGCTCCGGGACAGGGGGGGAGACCCAGTACTTC. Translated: CASSSGTGGETQYF.